The 28 T cell receptor beta chains listed next were all sequenced from one sample in a study of T cells after yellow fever vaccination. TCRdb re-called the 5' RACE reads through MiXCR, storing one row per CDR3 protein. The data hold hundreds of thousands of distinct CDR3 sequences, with around 6.5% observed a single time. Here the sequenced sample was PBMCs, taken 5 days after the yellow fever booster vaccination. Receptor source: a man aged 30 to 45 who received the YFV17D yellow fever vaccine.

The rearrangement joins TRBV24-1 to TRBJ2-3; D is undetermined. The V gene's germline CDR1 is KGHDR and CDR2 SFDVKD. The CDR3 sequence is 14 residues long. V shed 4 bases and J shed 2 bases, with 9 bases lying between them. The CDR3 DNA follows: TGTGCCACCAGTGACCCAGATTACACAGATACGCAGTATTTT. Its protein product is CATSDPDYTDTQYF.

The rearrangement uses TRBV14 and TRBJ2-2, with D perhaps TRBD1 (6 bases). V was cut by 0 bases and J by 5 bases, with 7 bases left in between. This CDR3 spans 14 amino acids. Germline V lookup: CDR1 SGHDN, CDR2 FVKESK. The CDR3 DNA reads TGTGCCAGCAGCCAAGAGAGGGGGACCGGGGAGCTGTTTTTT. It is translated as CASSQERGTGELFF.

The chain carries TRBV7-2 and TRBJ2-5, with 11 nucleotides matching TRBD2. The CDR3 is 16 amino acids. Germline V gene lookup returns CDR1 SGHTA and CDR2 FQGNSA. V lost 2 bases and J lost 1; bases outside the gene matches: 3. The CDR3 region is CASSLSTSGTQETQYF. CDR3 nucleotides: TGTGCCAGCAGCTTATCGACTAGCGGGACCCAAGAGACCCAGTACTTC.

The V and J genes are TRBV4-3 and TRBJ1-2; no reliable D call. V lost 2 bases, J lost 7 bases, and 14 bases lay in between. The CDR3 extends over 14 amino acids. CDR1 is LGHNA, CDR2 YSLEER, per germline. The CDR3 coding sequence is TGCGCCAGCAGCCAAAAACTGGGGTTGAGTGGCTACACCTTC. Residues: CASSQKLGLSGYTF.

The rearrangement links TRBV20-1 to TRBJ2-3, with 16 nucleotides matching TRBD2. Germline CDR1 is DFQATT and CDR2 is SNEGSKA (reference sequence). J lost 6 bases, V lost 5 bases, and 8 bases had no gene match. CDR3 length: 16 amino acids. For the CDR3, the DNA is TGCAGTGCTCCTGGGACTAGCGGGAGGGCCAAGGATACGCAGTATTTT. It is translated as CSAPGTSGRAKDTQYF.

This clonotype was recorded at least ten times. The chain joins TRBV20-1 to TRBJ2-3; 11 nucleotides match TRBD2. CDR1 and CDR2 (germline): DFQATT, SNEGSKA (reference sequence). The CDR3 totals 13 residues. V was pared by 5 bases and J by 5 bases, with 3 bases of the junction left unmatched. Here the CDR3 reads CSALAGGIDTQYF. The CDR3 coding sequence is TGCAGTGCTCTAGCGGGAGGAATAGATACGCAGTATTTT.

CDR3 in amino acids: CASSYNSPTSGETQYF. The CDR3 DNA reads TGTGCCAGCAGTTACAATTCTCCCACTAGCGGGGAGACCCAGTACTTC. The chain employs TRBV6-2 or TRBV6-3 and TRBJ2-5; 9 bases map to TRBD2. Germline trimming cut 2 bases from V and 5 bases from J; bases unmatched to any gene: 9. The CDR3 contains 16 residues. Germline V gene lookup returns CDR1 MNHEY and CDR2 SVGEGT.

This rearrangement joins TRBV10-3 to TRBJ1-1; D gene uncertain. The CDR3 is 12 amino acids. CDR1 and CDR2 from the germline V gene are ENHRY and SYGVKD. Between the trimmed V and J ends, which lost 8 bases and 2 bases, there was a span of 9 bases. Here the CDR3 reads CAIGPPNTEAFF. The CDR3, as DNA: TGTGCCATCGGTCCTCCCAACACTGAAGCTTTCTTT.

The rearrangement links TRBV19 to TRBJ1-5, with no clear D. V was cut by 9 bases and J by 3 bases, with 12 bases left in between. This CDR3 is 13 amino acids long. The germline CDR1 and CDR2 sequences are LNHDA and SQIVND (reference sequence). The CDR3 loop is CASHEEPNQPQHF. CDR3 nucleotide sequence: TGTGCCAGCCACGAGGAGCCCAATCAGCCCCAGCATTTT.

The CDR3 DNA is TGTGCCAGCAGTATAGGACAGTCAGCCTACAATGAGCAGTTCTTC. This translates into CASSIGQSAYNEQFF. V is TRBV27 and J is TRBJ2-1, with TRBD1 as a possible D gene (6 bases). This CDR3 has 15 residues. Germline V gene sequence: CDR1 MNHEY, CDR2 SMNVEV (reference sequence). V lost 5 bases and J lost 2, with 13 bases in between.

This clonotype came up many times. This rearrangement joins TRBV5-1 to TRBJ1-4; 8 bases are a match to TRBD1. From germline, CDR1 is SGHRS and CDR2 YFSETQ. This CDR3 contains 15 residues. Trimming at V came to 4 bases and at J to 3 bases, leaving 5 bases not matched to a gene. CDR3 in amino acids: CASSPSDRANEKLFF. CDR3 bases: TGCGCCAGCAGCCCCTCGGACAGGGCTAATGAAAAACTGTTTTTT.

The sample holds a few counts of this clonotype. The rearrangement uses TRBV20-1 and TRBJ2-3; 8 nucleotides agree with TRBD2. V was pared by 6 bases and J by 2 bases, with 10 bases of the junction left unmatched. Per germline, CDR1 DFQATT and CDR2 SNEGSKA (reference sequence). There are 15 residues in the CDR3. The CDR3 is CSAVYAGGVTDTQYF. CDR3 nucleotide sequence: TGCAGTGCAGTCTACGCGGGAGGAGTCACAGATACGCAGTATTTT.

This clonotype has ten or more counts. The chain links TRBV7-2 to TRBJ2-7; 11 bases are a match to TRBD2. Germline loops: CDR1 SGHTA, CDR2 FQGNSA. J lost 7 bases, V lost 7 bases, and 12 bases had no gene match. This CDR3 comprises 15 residues. This CDR3 reads CASTNLAGGPGEQYF. The DNA of the CDR3 is TGTGCCAGCACCAATTTAGCGGGAGGGCCGGGAGAGCAGTACTTC.

The chain uses TRBV5-1 and TRBJ2-7, with D possibly being TRBD1 (5 bases). Germline V gives CDR1 SGHRS, CDR2 YFSETQ. CDR3 length equals 13 residues. Trimming stripped 4 bases from V and 2 bases from J, with 10 bases between. Here the CDR3 reads CASSTDTAYEQYF. The CDR3 DNA follows: TGCGCCAGCAGCACGGACACTGCCTACGAGCAGTACTTC.

This clonotype has a handful of counts. This chain links TRBV20-1 with TRBJ2-1; tentatively, D is TRBD2 (6 bases). The CDR3 length is 15 residues. V was clipped by 0 bases and J by 0 bases, with 9 bases between them. The germline V gene encodes CDR1 DFQATT and CDR2 SNEGSKA (reference sequence). CDR3 sequence: CSARDLLASYNEQFF. The CDR3 nucleotides read TGCAGTGCTAGAGATTTACTAGCCTCCTACAATGAGCAGTTCTTC.

This clonotype was observed many times. The chain links TRBV7-2 to TRBJ2-1; perhaps TRBD1 as D (6 bases). Germline CDR1 and CDR2: SGHTA and FQGNSA. Trimming pared 1 base from V and 6 bases from J, leaving 16 bases between. The CDR3 loop spans 16 amino acids. CDR3: CASSLVGGHRSNEQFF. The CDR3 nucleotides are TGTGCCAGCAGCTTAGTAGGGGGTCATAGGTCCAATGAGCAGTTCTTC.

The V and J genes are TRBV12-5 and TRBJ2-1, with TRBD2 matching over 13 bases. Looked up from germline, CDR1 is LGHNT and CDR2 is FRNRAP. The CDR3 spans 15 residues. The CDR3 is CASCPRTSGSSEQFF. In DNA, the CDR3 is TGTGCCAGCTGCCCTCGGACTAGCGGGAGTTCTGAGCAGTTCTTC. Looking up the rest from reference TRBV12-5 and TRBJ2-1 gives the full variable domain: DARVTQTPRHKVTEMGQEVTMRCQPILGHNTVFWYRQTMMQGLELLAYFRNRAPLDDSGMPKDRFSAEMPDATLATLKIQPSEPRDSAVYFCASCPRTSGSSEQFFGPGTRLTVL.

This clonotype came up many times. This chain links TRBV9 with TRBJ2-2, with 9 bases fitting TRBD2. Germline V gives CDR1 SGDLS, CDR2 YYNGEE. The CDR3 totals 16 residues. The V and J ends lost 4 bases and 6 bases, in that order; junction bases with no gene match: 10. CDR3 region: CASSFTAIAGAGELFF. CDR3 DNA: TGTGCCAGCAGCTTCACCGCAATAGCGGGAGCCGGGGAGCTGTTTTTT.

This clonotype was seen only a few times. Possible read error: a much larger clone is one base away. The chain joins TRBV7-9 to TRBJ2-1; no clear D. Germline-derived CDR1 and CDR2 are SEHNR and FQNEAQ (reference sequence). The CDR3 loop spans 12 amino acids. The V and J ends lost 2 bases and 5 bases respectively, with 4 bases between them. The CDR3 DNA follows: TGTGCCAGCAGCTTATCTAACAATGAGCAGTTCTTC. This sequence encodes CASSLSNNEQFF.

The chain combines TRBV19 with TRBJ1-1; D gene ambiguous. V lost 7 bases and J 3 bases, leaving 15 bases between the germline ends. The CDR3 has 14 amino acids. CDR1 is LNHDA, CDR2 SQIVND, per germline (reference sequence). The CDR3 spells CASNSAGMDTEAFF. Here the CDR3 DNA reads TGTGCCAGTAATTCCGCGGGTATGGACACTGAAGCTTTCTTT.

The sample holds a few counts of this clonotype. The genes are TRBV18 and TRBJ2-1, with D possibly matching TRBD1 (6 bases). The CDR3 spans 18 residues. In germline, CDR1 is KGHSH, CDR2 LQKENI. Trimming removed 1 base from V and 9 bases from J, with 25 bases in between. This CDR3 is CASSPLPPRGQLGAEQFF. DNA for the CDR3: TGTGCCAGCTCACCACTCCCCCCCAGGGGACAATTAGGTGCTGAGCAGTTCTTC.

At least ten counts were recorded for this clonotype. V usage is TRBV20-1 and J usage is TRBJ2-1; 10 bases agree with TRBD2. In germline, CDR1 is DFQATT, CDR2 SNEGSKA (reference sequence). With 8 bases clipped from V and 9 bases from J, the junction kept 13 bases outside the gene matches. The CDR3 sequence is 14 residues long. Here the CDR3 DNA reads TGCAGTCCCGCCGAGCGGGAGGGCCTGGGTGAGCAGTTCTTC. Its protein product is CSPAEREGLGEQFF.

This clonotype was recorded at least ten times. The chain is built from TRBV20-1 and TRBJ2-5, with 10 positions matching TRBD2. The CDR3 runs 16 residues. The V segment lost 1 base and the J segment 2 bases; nucleotides outside the gene matches: 7. The germline V gene encodes CDR1 DFQATT and CDR2 SNEGSKA (reference sequence). The CDR3 sequence is CSARVSSGSLQETQYF. The CDR3 nucleotides read TGCAGTGCTAGAGTTTCTAGCGGGAGTTTGCAAGAGACCCAGTACTTC.

Ten or more counts support this clonotype. V is TRBV28 and J is TRBJ2-7; 7 nucleotides line up with TRBD2. In germline, CDR1 is MDHEN, CDR2 SYDVKM. The CDR3 totals 13 residues. The V gene end was trimmed by 3 bases and the J gene end by 9 bases; junction bases not matched to a gene: 8. The CDR3 reads CASSFGGGSLQYF. CDR3 bases: TGTGCCAGCAGTTTCGGCGGGGGATCTTTGCAGTACTTC.

The chain links TRBV4-3 to TRBJ2-2; D is unclear. This CDR3 spans 16 amino acids. CDR1 LGHNA and CDR2 YSLEER come from the germline V gene. The ends were cut back, 1 base at V and 0 bases at J, with 9 bases in the middle. CDR3 in DNA: TGCGCCAGCAGCCAAGGCAGAGCCGCGAACACCGGGGAGCTGTTTTTT. It specifies CASSQGRAANTGELFF.

This clonotype was seen many times. The CDR3 sequence is CASSFDRGLETQYF. The CDR3 nucleotides read TGTGCCAGCAGTTTTGACAGGGGGTTGGAGACCCAGTACTTC. This chain joins TRBV27 and TRBJ2-5; 9 bases are a match to TRBD1. Per the germline V gene, CDR1 is MNHEY and CDR2 is SMNVEV (reference sequence). This CDR3 spans 14 amino acids. V trimming: 3 bases; J trimming: 5 bases; junction bases outside the gene matches: 4.

This clonotype has a handful of counts. The J gene is TRBJ2-5, the V gene TRBV7-2, with D perhaps TRBD1 (6 bases). The CDR3 is made up of 14 amino acids. The V gene's germline CDR1 is SGHTA and CDR2 FQGNSA. V was clipped by 6 bases and J by 9 bases, with 20 bases between them. The CDR3 DNA is TGTGCCAGCAGATTTGGAGAGGGGGTTGGGGCCCAGTACTTC. Its protein product is CASRFGEGVGAQYF. Complete variable domain (other parts from reference TRBV7-2 and TRBJ2-5): GAGVSQSPSNKVTEKGKDVELRCDPISGHTALYWYRQSLGQGLEFLIYFQGNSAPDKSGLPSDRFSAERTGGSVSTLTIQRTQQEDSAVYLCASRFGEGVGAQYFGPGTRLLVL.

This clonotype was seen a few times. This chain joins TRBV3-1 and TRBJ2-3; a weak D match, TRBD2 (7 bases). The germline V gene has CDR1 LGHDT and CDR2 YNNKEL (reference sequence). V lost 4 bases and J lost 8, with 16 bases in between. The CDR3 extends over 14 amino acids. This CDR3 is CASSPTGGLSTQYF. CDR3 nucleotides: TGTGCCAGCAGCCCGACGGGGGGCTTGTCTACGCAGTATTTT.